These 8 T cell receptor beta chains share one sample of origin, sequenced in a study of control samples from healthy donors and cancer patients. Sequenced by immunoSEQ multiplex PCR; TCRdb stores in-frame clones only, minus some. Of 150,000 to 200,000 clones in the sample, roughly 91% were seen once. Specimen: blood. The receptors were gathered from a man younger than 35 in good health.

This sequence joins TRBV27 and TRBJ2-2; TRBD1 agrees at 8 bases. With 2 bases clipped from V and 4 bases from J, the junction kept 9 bases outside the gene matches. Germline CDR1 MNHEY, CDR2 SMNVEV (reference sequence). This CDR3 spans 17 amino acids. Written as DNA, the CDR3 is TGTGCCAGCAGTTTAGACAGGGGCCAGCTGATCACCGGGGAGCTGTTTTTT. As protein: CASSLDRGQLITGELFF.

This clone appeared a few times. One junction end does not reproduce the germline sequence, and a read error may be involved. The V call is TRBV7-2, the J call TRBJ1-2; no clear D. Germline-derived CDR1 and CDR2 are SGHTA and FQGNSA. The CDR3 runs 12 residues. CDR3: CASSFAQSLLHF. The CDR3 DNA follows: TGTGCCAGCAGCTTCGCCCAATCCCTCCTCCACTTC.

The chain joins TRBV5-4 to TRBJ2-1; 16 nucleotides agree with TRBD2. Germline V lookup: CDR1 SGHNT, CDR2 YYREEE (reference sequence). Trimming cost V 4 bases and J 9 bases; bases outside gene matches: 7. The CDR3 spans 16 residues. The CDR3 is CASSPGLAGGRGEQFF. CDR3 DNA: TGTGCCAGCAGCCCGGGACTAGCGGGGGGGCGAGGTGAGCAGTTCTTC.

The chain couples TRBV5-1 to TRBJ2-7; D is perhaps TRBD2 (6 bases). The V gene's germline CDR1 is SGHRS and CDR2 YFSETQ. Trimming removed 6 bases from V and 3 bases from J, with 19 bases in between. The CDR3 runs 15 residues. CDR3 sequence reads: CASNPGPGESYEQYF. The DNA of the CDR3 is TGCGCCAGCAATCCTGGGCCGGGGGAGAGCTACGAGCAGTACTTC.

The chain combines TRBV2 with TRBJ2-7, with 8 bases that match TRBD2. V shed 7 bases and J 2 bases; nucleotides not matched to a gene: 7. Germline V gene lookup returns CDR1 SNHLY and CDR2 FYNNEI. The CDR3 contains 14 residues. CDR3 protein: CASKTIAGPYEQYF. CDR3 in DNA: TGTGCCAGCAAAACAATAGCGGGACCCTACGAGCAGTACTTC.

V and J are TRBV6-5 and TRBJ2-2; possibly TRBD2 for D (5 bases). V lost 6 bases, J lost 0 bases, and 8 bases lay in between. This CDR3 is built from 14 residues. Per the germline V gene, CDR1 is MNHEY and CDR2 is SVGAGI. The chain's CDR3 is CASRRGTNTGELFF. DNA for the CDR3: TGTGCCAGCAGACGAGGGACGAACACCGGGGAGCTGTTTTTT.

The rearrangement joins TRBV24-1 to TRBJ1-5; D remains ambiguous. This CDR3 is built from 13 residues. Germline V gene data show CDR1 as KGHDR and CDR2 as SFDVKD. Trimming took 9 bases from V and 2 from J, leaving 10 bases between them. CDR3 loop: CATASRGNQPQHF. For the CDR3, the DNA is TGTGCCACCGCCAGTCGGGGCAATCAGCCCCAGCATTTT.

The CDR3 DNA is TGCGCCAGCAGCTTGAGTTCACAGGGGGGCCCTGGGGCTTTCTTT. Amino acids: CASSLSSQGGPGAFF. This chain connects TRBV5-1 to TRBJ1-1; 8 bases are shared with TRBD1. The length of the CDR3 is 15 residues. The ends lost 1 base at V and 11 bases at J; junction bases unmatched: 13. Germline CDR1 and CDR2: SGHRS and YFSETQ.